This TCR beta chain was identified during a study of shared clonotypes between healthy human individuals. V was pared by 6 bases and J by 6 bases, with 17 bases of the junction left unmatched. Germline CDR1 is SNHLY and CDR2 is FYNNEI. The CDR3 is 18 amino acids. TCRdb's copy holds only in-frame clones and misses some; the assay was immunoSEQ multiplex PCR. The profile shows around 2,000,000 clones, 90% to 95% of them singletons. The specimen sequenced was naive CD4+ T cells sorted from blood. Subset noted: CD45RA+ positively selected. This clonotype was obtained from a man younger than 30 in good health. This chain joins TRBV2 and TRBJ1-6; 7 bases are shared with TRBD1. CDR3 region: CASSQDGSGTASNSPLHF. The CDR3 DNA follows: TGTGCCAGCAGCCAGGACGGCAGCGGGACAGCCTCTAATTCACCCCTCCACTTT. Based on the CDR3 plus reference TRBV2 and TRBJ1-6, the full variable domain is EPEVTQTPSHQVTQMGQEVILRCVPISNHLYFYWYRQILGQKVEFLVSFYNNEISEKSEIFDDQFSVERPDGSNFTLKIRSTKLEDSAMYFCASSQDGSGTASNSPLHFGNGTRLTVT.